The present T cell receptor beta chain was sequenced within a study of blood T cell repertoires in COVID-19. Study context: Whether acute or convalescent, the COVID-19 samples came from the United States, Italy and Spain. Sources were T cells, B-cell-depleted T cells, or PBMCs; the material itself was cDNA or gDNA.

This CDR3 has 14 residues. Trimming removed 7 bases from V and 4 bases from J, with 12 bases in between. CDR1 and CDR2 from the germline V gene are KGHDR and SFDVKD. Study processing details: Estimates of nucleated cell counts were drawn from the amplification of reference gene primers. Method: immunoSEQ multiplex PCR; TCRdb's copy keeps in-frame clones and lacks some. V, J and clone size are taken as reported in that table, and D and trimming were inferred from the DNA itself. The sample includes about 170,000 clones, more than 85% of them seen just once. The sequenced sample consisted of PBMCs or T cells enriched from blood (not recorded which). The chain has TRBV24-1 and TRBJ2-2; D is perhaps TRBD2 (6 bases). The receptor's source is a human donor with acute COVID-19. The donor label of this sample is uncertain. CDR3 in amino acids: CATSPQGGTGELFF. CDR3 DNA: TGTGCCACCAGCCCCCAGGGAGGCACCGGGGAGCTGTTTTTT.